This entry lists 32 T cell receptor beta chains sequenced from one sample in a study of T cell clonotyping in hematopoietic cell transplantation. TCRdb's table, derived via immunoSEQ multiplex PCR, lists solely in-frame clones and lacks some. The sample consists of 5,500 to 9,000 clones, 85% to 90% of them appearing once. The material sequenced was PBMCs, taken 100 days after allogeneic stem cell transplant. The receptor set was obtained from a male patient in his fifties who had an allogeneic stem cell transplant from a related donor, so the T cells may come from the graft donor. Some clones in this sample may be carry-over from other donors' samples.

The chain's CDR3 is CASSQDHRNTGELFF. CDR3 nucleotides: TGTGCCAGCAGCCAAGATCATAGAAACACCGGGGAGCTGTTTTTT. The rearrangement uses TRBV4-2 and TRBJ2-2; D gene uncertain. V lost 0 bases and J 2 bases, leaving 7 bases between the germline ends. Germline V gene sequence: CDR1 LGHNA, CDR2 YNFKEQ. The CDR3 length is 15 residues.

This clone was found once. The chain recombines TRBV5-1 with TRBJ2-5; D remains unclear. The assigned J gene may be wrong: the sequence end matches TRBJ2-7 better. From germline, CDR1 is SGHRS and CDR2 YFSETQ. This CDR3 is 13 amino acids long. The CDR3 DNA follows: TGCGCCAGCAGCCTAAGCCCTGCCTACGAGCAGTACTTC. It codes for CASSLSPAYEQYF.

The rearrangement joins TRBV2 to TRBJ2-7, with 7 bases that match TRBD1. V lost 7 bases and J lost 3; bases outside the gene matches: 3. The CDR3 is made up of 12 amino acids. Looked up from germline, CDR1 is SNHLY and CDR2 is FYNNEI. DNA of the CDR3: TGTGCCAGCAAGCGACAGGGCTACGAGCAGTACTTC. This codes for CASKRQGYEQYF.

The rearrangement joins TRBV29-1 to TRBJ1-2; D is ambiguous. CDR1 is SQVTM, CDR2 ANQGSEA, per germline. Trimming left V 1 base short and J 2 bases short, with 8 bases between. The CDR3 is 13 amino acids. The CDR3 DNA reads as TGCAGCGTTGAAGCCCCGGGGAACTATGGCTACACCTTC. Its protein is CSVEAPGNYGYTF. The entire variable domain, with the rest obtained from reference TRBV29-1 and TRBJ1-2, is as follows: SAVISQKPSRDICQRGTSLTIQCQVDSQVTMMFWYRQQPGQSLTLIATANQGSEATYESGFVIDKFPISRPNLTFSTLTVSNMSPEDSSIYLCSVEAPGNYGYTFGSGTRLTVV.

The CDR3 protein is CAWSSGPDGKLFF. CDR3 DNA sequence: TGTGCCTGGAGTTCCGGACCTGATGGAAAACTGTTTTTT. The rearrangement uses TRBV30 and TRBJ1-4; D gene unclear. Trimming removed 2 bases from V and 10 bases from J, with 14 bases in between. The CDR3 is made up of 13 amino acids. Germline V gene sequence: CDR1 GTSNPN, CDR2 SVGIG (reference sequence).

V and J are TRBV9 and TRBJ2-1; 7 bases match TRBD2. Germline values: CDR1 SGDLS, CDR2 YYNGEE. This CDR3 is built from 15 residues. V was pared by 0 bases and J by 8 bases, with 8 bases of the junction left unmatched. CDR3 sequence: CASSVVGGGRYEQFF. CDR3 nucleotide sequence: TGTGCCAGCAGCGTAGTTGGGGGGGGGAGGTATGAGCAGTTCTTC.

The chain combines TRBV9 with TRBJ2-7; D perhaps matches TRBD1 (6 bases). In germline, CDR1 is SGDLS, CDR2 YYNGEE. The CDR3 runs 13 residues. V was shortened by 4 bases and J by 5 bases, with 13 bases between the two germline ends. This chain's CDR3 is CASSPGQSNEQYF. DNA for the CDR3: TGTGCCAGCAGCCCCGGACAGTCAAACGAGCAGTACTTC. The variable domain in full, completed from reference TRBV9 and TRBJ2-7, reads DSGVTQTPKHLITATGQRVTLRCSPRSGDLSVYWYQQSLDQGLQFLIQYYNGEERAKGNILERFSAQQFPDLHSELNLSSLELGDSALYFCASSPGQSNEQYFGPGTRLTVT.

CDR3 in amino acids: CASSLEGGAKTQYF. The CDR3 coding sequence is TGTGCCAGCAGCTTAGAAGGGGGCGCGAAGACCCAGTACTTC. The genes are TRBV7-2 and TRBJ2-5; TRBD1 agrees at 7 bases. Germline V CDR1 and CDR2: SGHTA, FQGNSA. This CDR3 is built from 14 residues. J lost 6 bases, V lost 1 base, and 5 bases had no gene match.

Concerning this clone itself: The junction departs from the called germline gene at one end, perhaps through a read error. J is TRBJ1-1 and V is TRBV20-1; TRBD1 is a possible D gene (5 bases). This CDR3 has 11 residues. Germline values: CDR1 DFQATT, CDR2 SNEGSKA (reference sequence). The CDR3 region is CSARDRRQFLF. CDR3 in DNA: TGCAGTGCTAGAGATAGGCGACAGTTCCTTTTT.

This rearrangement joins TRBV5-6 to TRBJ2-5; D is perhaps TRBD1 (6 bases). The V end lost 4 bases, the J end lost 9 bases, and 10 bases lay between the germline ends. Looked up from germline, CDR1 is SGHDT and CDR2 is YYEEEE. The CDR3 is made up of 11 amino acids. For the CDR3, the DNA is TGTGCCAGCAGCCAGGGGTCGGCCCAGTACTTC. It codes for CASSQGSAQYF.

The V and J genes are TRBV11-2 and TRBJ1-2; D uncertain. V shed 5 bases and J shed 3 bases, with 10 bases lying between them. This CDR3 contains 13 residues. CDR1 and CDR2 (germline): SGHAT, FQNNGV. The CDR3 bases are TGTGCCAGCAGCCCTAAGGGAGACTATGGCTACACCTTC. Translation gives CASSPKGDYGYTF. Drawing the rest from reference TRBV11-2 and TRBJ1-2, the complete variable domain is EAGVAQSPRYKIIEKRQSVAFWCNPISGHATLYWYQQILGQGPKLLIQFQNNGVVDDSQLPKDRFSAERLKGVDSTLKIQPAKLEDSAVYLCASSPKGDYGYTFGSGTRLTVV.

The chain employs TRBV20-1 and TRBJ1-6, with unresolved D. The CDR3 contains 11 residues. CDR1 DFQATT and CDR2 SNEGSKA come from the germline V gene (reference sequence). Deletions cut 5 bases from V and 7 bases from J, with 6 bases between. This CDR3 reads CSAGLNSPLHF. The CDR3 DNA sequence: TGCAGTGCTGGACTAAATTCACCCCTCCACTTT.

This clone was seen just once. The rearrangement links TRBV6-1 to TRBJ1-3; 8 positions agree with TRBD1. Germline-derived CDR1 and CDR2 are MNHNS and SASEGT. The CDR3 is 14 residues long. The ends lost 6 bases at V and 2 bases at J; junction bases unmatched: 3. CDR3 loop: CASRDRGAGNTIYF. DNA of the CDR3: TGTGCCAGCAGAGACAGGGGAGCTGGAAACACCATATATTTT.

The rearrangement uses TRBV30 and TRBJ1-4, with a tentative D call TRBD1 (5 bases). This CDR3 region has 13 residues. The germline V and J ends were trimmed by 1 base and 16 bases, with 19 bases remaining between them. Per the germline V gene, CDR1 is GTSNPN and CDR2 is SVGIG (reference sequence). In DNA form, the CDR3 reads TGTGCCTGGAGTGCAGGGAGGGCCGTAAGACCGTTTTTT. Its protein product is CAWSAGRAVRPFF.

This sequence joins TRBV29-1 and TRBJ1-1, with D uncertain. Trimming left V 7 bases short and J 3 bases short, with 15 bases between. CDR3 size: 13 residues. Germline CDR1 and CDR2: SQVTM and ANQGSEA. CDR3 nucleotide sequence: TGCAGCGCGGCGGGGATGAGGGACACTGAAGCTTTCTTT. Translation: CSAAGMRDTEAFF.

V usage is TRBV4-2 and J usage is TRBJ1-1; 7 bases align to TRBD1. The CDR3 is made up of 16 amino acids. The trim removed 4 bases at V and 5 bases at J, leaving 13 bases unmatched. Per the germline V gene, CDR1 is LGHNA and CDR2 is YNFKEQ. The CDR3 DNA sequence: TGTGCCAGCAGCCCCTTAGGGTCAGGGGGAGGGACTGAAGCTTTCTTT. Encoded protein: CASSPLGSGGGTEAFF.

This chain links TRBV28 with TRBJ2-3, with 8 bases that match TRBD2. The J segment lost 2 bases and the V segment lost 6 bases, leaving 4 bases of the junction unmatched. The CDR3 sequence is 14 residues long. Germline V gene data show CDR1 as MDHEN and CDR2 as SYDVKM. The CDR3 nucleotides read TGTGCCAGCAGCTTAGCGGGGACCACAGATACGCAGTATTTT. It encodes CASSLAGTTDTQYF.

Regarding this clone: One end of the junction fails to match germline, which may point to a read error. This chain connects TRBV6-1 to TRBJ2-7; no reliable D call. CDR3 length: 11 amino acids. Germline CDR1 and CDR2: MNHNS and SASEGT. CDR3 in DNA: TGCGCCAGCAGTGGGCTAGAGAGTCAGTACTTC. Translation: CASSGLESQYF.

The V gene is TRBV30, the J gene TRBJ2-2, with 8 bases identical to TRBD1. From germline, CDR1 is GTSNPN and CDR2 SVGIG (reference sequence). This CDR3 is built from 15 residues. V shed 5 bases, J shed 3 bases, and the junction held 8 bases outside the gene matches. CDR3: CAWLPGGRDTGELFF. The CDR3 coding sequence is TGTGCCTGGCTTCCAGGGGGCCGGGACACCGGGGAGCTGTTTTTT.

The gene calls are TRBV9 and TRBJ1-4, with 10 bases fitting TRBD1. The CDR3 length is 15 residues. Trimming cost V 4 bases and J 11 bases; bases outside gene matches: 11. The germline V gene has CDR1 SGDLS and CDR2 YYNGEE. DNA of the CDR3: TGTGCCAGCAGCCCACGGGACAGGGGCTTGGCGAAACTGTTTTTT. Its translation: CASSPRDRGLAKLFF.

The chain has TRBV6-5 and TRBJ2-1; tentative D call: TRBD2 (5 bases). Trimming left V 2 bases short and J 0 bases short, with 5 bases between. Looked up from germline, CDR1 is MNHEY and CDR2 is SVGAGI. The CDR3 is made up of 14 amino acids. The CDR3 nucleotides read TGTGCCAGCAGTTACGGGAGCTCCTACAATGAGCAGTTCTTC. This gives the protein CASSYGSSYNEQFF.

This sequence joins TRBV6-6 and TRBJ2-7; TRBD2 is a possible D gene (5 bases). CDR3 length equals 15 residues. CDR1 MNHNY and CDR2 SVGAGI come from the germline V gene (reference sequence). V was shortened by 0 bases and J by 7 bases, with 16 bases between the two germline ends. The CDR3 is CASSYSGGSTSEQYF. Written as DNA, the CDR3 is TGTGCCAGCAGTTACTCGGGCGGGTCAACTAGTGAGCAGTACTTC.

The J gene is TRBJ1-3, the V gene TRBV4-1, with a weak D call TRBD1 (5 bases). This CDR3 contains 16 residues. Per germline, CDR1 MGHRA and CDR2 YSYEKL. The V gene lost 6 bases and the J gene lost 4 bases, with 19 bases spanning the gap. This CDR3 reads CASRGLEGFGGNTIYF. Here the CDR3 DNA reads TGCGCCAGCAGGGGCCTCGAGGGGTTTGGAGGAAACACCATATATTTT.

In DNA, the CDR3 is TGTGCCAGCAGTTTGACAGGGTTAGGATCACCCCTCCACTTT. It specifies CASSLTGLGSPLHF. V usage is TRBV27 and J usage is TRBJ1-6, with 7 bases identical to TRBD1. The CDR3 extends over 14 amino acids. J gave up 10 bases and V 3 bases, and 6 bases lay outside the gene matches. Per the germline V gene, CDR1 is MNHEY and CDR2 is SMNVEV (reference sequence).

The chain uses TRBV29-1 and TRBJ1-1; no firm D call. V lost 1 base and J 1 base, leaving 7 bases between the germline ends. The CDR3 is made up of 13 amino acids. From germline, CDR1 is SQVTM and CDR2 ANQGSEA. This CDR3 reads CSVEGRSNTEAFF. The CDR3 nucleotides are TGCAGCGTTGAAGGACGGTCGAACACTGAAGCTTTCTTT. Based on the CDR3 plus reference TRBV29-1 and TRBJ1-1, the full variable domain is SAVISQKPSRDICQRGTSLTIQCQVDSQVTMMFWYRQQPGQSLTLIATANQGSEATYESGFVIDKFPISRPNLTFSTLTVSNMSPEDSSIYLCSVEGRSNTEAFFGQGTRLTVV.

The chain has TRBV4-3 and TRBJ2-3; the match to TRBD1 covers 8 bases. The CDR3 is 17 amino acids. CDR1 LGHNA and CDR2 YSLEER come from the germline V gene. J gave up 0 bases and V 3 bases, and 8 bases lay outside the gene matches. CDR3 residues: CASSQSPGQVSTDTQYF. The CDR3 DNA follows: TGCGCCAGCAGCCAGTCACCGGGACAGGTTAGCACAGATACGCAGTATTTT.

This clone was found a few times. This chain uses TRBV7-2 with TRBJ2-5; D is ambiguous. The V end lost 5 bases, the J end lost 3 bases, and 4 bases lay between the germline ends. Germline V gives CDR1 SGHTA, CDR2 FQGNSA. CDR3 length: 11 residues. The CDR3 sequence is CASSVEETQYF. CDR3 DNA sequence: TGTGCCAGCAGCGTAGAAGAGACCCAGTACTTC. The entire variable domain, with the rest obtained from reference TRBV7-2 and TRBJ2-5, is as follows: GAGVSQSPSNKVTEKGKDVELRCDPISGHTALYWYRQSLGQGLEFLIYFQGNSAPDKSGLPSDRFSAERTGGSVSTLTIQRTQQEDSAVYLCASSVEETQYFGPGTRLLVL.

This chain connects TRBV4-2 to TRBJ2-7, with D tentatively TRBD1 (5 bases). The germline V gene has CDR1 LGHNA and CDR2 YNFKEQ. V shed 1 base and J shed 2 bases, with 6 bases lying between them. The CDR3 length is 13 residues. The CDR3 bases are TGTGCCAGCAGCCAAGTGGGGCCCTACGAGCAGTACTTC. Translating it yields CASSQVGPYEQYF.

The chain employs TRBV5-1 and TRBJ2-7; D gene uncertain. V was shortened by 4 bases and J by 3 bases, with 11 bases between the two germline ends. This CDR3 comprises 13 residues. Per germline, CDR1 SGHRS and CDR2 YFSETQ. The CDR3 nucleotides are TGCGCCAGCAGCATTCTTCAAGGCTACGAGCAGTACTTC. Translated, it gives CASSILQGYEQYF.

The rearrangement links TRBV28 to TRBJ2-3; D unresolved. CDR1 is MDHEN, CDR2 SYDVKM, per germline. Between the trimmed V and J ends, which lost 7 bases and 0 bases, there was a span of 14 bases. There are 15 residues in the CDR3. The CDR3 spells CASISQLASTDTQYF. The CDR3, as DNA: TGTGCCAGCATTTCCCAGTTAGCTAGCACAGATACGCAGTATTTT.

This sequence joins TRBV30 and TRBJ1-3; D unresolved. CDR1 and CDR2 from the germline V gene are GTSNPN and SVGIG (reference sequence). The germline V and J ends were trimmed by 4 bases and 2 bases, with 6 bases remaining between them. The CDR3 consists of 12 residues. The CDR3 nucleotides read TGTGCCTGGAAGAAGGCTGGAAACACCATATATTTT. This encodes CAWKKAGNTIYF.

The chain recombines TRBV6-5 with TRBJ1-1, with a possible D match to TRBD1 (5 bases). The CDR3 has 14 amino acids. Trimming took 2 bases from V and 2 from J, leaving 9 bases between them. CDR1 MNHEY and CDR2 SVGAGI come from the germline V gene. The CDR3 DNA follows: TGTGCCAGCAGTTACGGCGGACATAACACTGAAGCTTTCTTT. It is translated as CASSYGGHNTEAFF.